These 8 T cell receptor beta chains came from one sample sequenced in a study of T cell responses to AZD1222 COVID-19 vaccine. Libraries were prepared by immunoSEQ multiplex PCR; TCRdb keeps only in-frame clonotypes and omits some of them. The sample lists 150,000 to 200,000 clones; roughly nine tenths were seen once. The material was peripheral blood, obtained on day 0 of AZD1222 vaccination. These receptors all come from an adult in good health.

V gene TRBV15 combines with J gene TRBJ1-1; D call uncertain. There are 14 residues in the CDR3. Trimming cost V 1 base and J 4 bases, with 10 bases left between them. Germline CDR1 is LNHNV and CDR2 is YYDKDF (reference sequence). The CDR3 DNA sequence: TGTGCCACCAGCAGAGGGAAGGATAGCACTGAAGCTTTCTTT. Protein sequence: CATSRGKDSTEAFF.

The CDR3 region has the DNA TGTGCCAGCTCACCTTCCGGACAGCCAAATGAAAAACTGTTTTTT. It yields the protein CASSPSGQPNEKLFF. The chain couples TRBV18 to TRBJ1-4, with a tentative D call TRBD1 (6 bases). CDR3 size: 15 residues. Between the trimmed V and J ends, which lost 3 bases and 5 bases, there was a span of 13 bases. Per the germline V gene, CDR1 is KGHSH and CDR2 is LQKENI.

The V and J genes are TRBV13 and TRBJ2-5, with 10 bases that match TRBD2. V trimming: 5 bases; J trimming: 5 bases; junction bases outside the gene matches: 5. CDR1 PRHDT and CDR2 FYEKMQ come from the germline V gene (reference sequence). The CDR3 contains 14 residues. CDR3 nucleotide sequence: TGTGCCAGCAGCCGGACTAGCGGCCCTGAGACCCAGTACTTC. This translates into CASSRTSGPETQYF.

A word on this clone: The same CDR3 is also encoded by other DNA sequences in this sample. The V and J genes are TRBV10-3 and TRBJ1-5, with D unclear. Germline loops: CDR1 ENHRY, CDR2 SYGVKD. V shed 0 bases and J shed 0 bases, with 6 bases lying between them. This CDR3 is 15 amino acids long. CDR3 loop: CAISESTLSNQPQHF. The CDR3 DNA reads TGTGCCATCAGTGAGTCAACCCTTAGCAATCAGCCCCAGCATTTT.

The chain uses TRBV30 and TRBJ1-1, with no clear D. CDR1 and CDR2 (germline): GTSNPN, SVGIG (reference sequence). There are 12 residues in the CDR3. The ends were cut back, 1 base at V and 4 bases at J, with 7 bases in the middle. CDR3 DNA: TGTGCCTGGAGTGCCTTGGGCACTGAAGCTTTCTTT. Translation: CAWSALGTEAFF.

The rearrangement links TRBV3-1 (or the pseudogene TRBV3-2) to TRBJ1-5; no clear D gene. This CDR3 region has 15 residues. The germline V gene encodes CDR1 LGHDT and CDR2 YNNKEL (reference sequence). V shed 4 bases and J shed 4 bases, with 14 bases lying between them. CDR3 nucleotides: TGTGCCAGCAGCCCCCAAAGCCACCCTAATCAGCCCCAGCATTTT. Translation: CASSPQSHPNQPQHF.

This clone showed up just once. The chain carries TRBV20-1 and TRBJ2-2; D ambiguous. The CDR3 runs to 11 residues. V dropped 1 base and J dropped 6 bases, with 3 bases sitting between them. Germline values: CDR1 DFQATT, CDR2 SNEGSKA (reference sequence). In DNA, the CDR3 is TGCAGTGCTAGAGTGCCCGGGGAGCTGTTTTTT. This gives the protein CSARVPGELFF.

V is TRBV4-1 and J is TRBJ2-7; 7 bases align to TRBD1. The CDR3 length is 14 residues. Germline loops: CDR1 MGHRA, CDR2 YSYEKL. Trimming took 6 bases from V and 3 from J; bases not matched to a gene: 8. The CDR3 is CASSSEGAVYEQYF. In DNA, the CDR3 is TGCGCCAGCAGTTCTGAGGGGGCTGTCTACGAGCAGTACTTC.